This T cell receptor (beta chain) derives from a study of blood T cell repertoires in COVID-19. Study information: Samples taken during acute and convalescent COVID-19 were collected in the United States, Italy and Spain. T cells, B-cell-depleted T cells, or PBMCs supplied cDNA or gDNA.

Original methodology: The assay estimated nucleated cells by amplifying reference gene primers. Assay used: immunoSEQ multiplex PCR; TCRdb lists only in-frame clones, some missing. V, J and clone size derive from that table, while D and trimming were established from the DNA sequence. This sample has approximately 240,000 clones, with 83% found just once. The germline V gene has CDR1 SNHLY and CDR2 FYNNEI. The germline V and J ends were trimmed by 8 bases and 13 bases, with 20 bases remaining between them. The CDR3 covers 13 residues. The specimen sequenced was peripheral blood. The chain is built from TRBV2 and TRBJ1-4; D unclear. The TCR originated in a human donor in a cohort sampled during active COVID-19. CDR3 sequence reads: CASVPVRGSALFF. The CDR3 nucleotides are TGTGCCAGCGTCCCCGTTCGAGGAAGCGCACTGTTTTTT.